A single sample gave rise to the 7 T cell receptor beta chains below, sequenced in a study of blood T cell repertoires in COVID-19. Here immunoSEQ multiplex PCR was the method, and the copy in TCRdb shows in-frame clones only, minus some. The data contain 150,000 to 200,000 clones, more than 80% of them singletons. The material sequenced was peripheral blood. Receptors originate from a woman in her fifties or sixties with COVID-19, enrolled during active disease.

The rearrangement links TRBV7-2 to TRBJ2-1; 14 bases match TRBD2. Germline values: CDR1 SGHTA, CDR2 FQGNSA. The V segment lost 1 base and the J segment 4 bases; nucleotides outside the gene matches: 0. This CDR3 spans 16 amino acids. CDR3 region: CASSLGTSGGYNEQFF. CDR3 coding DNA: TGTGCCAGCAGCTTAGGGACTAGCGGGGGGTACAATGAGCAGTTCTTC.

The gene calls are TRBV21-1 and TRBJ2-5; TRBD2, the table's D call, lacks a check against the DNA. TRBV21-1 is flagged as a pseudogene. The CDR3 runs to 19 residues. The CDR3 bases are TGTGCCAGCAGCAAAGACTTAAGTAGCGAGGGCCCAATCAAAGAGACCCAGTACTTC. Translation gives CASSKDLSSEGPIKETQYF.

This clone showed up just a few times. This sequence joins TRBV14 and TRBJ1-1, with TRBD1 as a possible D gene (5 bases). The CDR3 runs to 12 residues. CDR1 is SGHDN and CDR2 is FVKESK in the germline V gene. V was trimmed by 6 bases and J by 8 bases, leaving 13 bases between them. For the CDR3, the DNA is TGTGCCAGCAGACAGGAAGTCGGGGAAGCTTTCTTT. Its protein is CASRQEVGEAFF.

In nucleotides, the CDR3 is TGTGCCAGCAGCTTGGGGCCAGGGGGTCGGGGCTACACCTTC. Protein sequence: CASSLGPGGRGYTF. J is TRBJ1-2 and V is TRBV7-2; 7 bases align to TRBD1. The V and J ends lost 3 bases and 8 bases, in that order; junction bases with no gene match: 9. The CDR3 has 14 amino acids. The germline CDR1 and CDR2 sequences are SGHTA and FQGNSA.

This chain connects TRBV30 to TRBJ2-1; TRBD1 matches at 10 bases. The CDR3 is made up of 11 amino acids. Trimming cost V 4 bases and J 14 bases; bases outside gene matches: 5. Germline loops: CDR1 GTSNPN, CDR2 SVGIG (reference sequence). The CDR3 bases are TGTGCCTGGAACCTTGGGACAGGGGAGTTCTTC. Translation gives CAWNLGTGEFF. Variable domain in full (rest from reference TRBV30 and TRBJ2-1): SQTIHQWPATLVQPVGSPLSLECTVEGTSNPNLYWYRQAAGRGLQLLFYSVGIGQISSEVPQNLSASRPQDRQFILSSKKLLLSDSGFYLCAWNLGTGEFFGPGTRLTVL.

The chain combines TRBV9 with TRBJ1-3; 8 nucleotides align to TRBD1. Looked up from germline, CDR1 is SGDLS and CDR2 is YYNGEE. J gave up 4 bases and V 3 bases, and 9 bases lay outside the gene matches. CDR3 length: 16 amino acids. The CDR3 here is CASSAYQGARGNTIYF. DNA for the CDR3: TGTGCCAGCAGCGCCTACCAGGGGGCAAGAGGAAACACCATATATTTT.

The chain combines TRBV7-9 with TRBJ1-4; D ambiguous. The V and J ends lost 1 base and 3 bases respectively, with 12 bases between them. The V gene's germline CDR1 is SEHNR and CDR2 FQNEAQ (reference sequence). This CDR3 has 16 residues. CDR3 region: CASSLVNLRANEKLFF. In DNA, the CDR3 is TGTGCCAGCAGCTTAGTTAATTTACGCGCTAATGAAAAACTGTTTTTT. Full variable domain (rest looked up from reference TRBV7-9 and TRBJ1-4): DTGVSQNPRHKITKRGQNVTFRCDPISEHNRLYWYRQTLGQGPEFLTYFQNEAQLEKSRLLSDRFSAERPKGSFSTLEIQRTEQGDSAMYLCASSLVNLRANEKLFFGSGTQLSVL.